This record concerns one T cell receptor beta chain sequence. Its target antigen remains unknown. This likely comes from a read error, as the CDR3 has no conserved phenylalanine or tryptophan at its end. Sequences WSHSY (CDR1) and SAAADI (CDR2) are obtained from the germline V gene. The CDR3 sequence runs 15 residues, both termini included. The only DNA kept is the CDR3, 45 bases in frame from the first base. Trimming removed 2 bases from V and 4 bases from J, leaving 13 bases between the germline ends. This record comes from a study of tumor-infiltrating lymphocytes in glioblastoma multiforme (dated 2017 in TCRdb). About the study as a whole: Whether intratumoral genomic heterogeneity fosters TIL diversity was tested through joint investigation of somatic mutations, TIL diversity and immune response activity. Summary of the overall study and its limitations: Because T cells carry unequal numbers of TCR transcripts, RNA-based TCR sequencing may distort clone frequencies. Generalizability is limited because the TCR and somatic mutation analysis included only one glioblastoma patient. T cells were not sorted into functional subsets, which the authors noted as a future improvement.

For peripheral blood mononuclear cells, total RNA was isolated with TRIzol reagent and then purified using the RNeasy kit. OD 260/280 ratios above 1.9 and RNA integrity numbers above 6.5 were observed for all RNA. A modified ARM-PCR protocol with multiple V-beta primers and a C-beta primer was used to build TCRB libraries from RNA via three nested multiplex PCR rounds. Starting from approximately 0.51 ug of total RNA, TCRB-specific cDNA was synthesized using ProtoScript II Reverse Transcriptase and a C-beta primer. The description of the TCRB libraries did not mention any unique molecular identifiers. In the third PCR, barcodes and adapters were added over approximately 25 cycles with Deep VentR (exo-) polymerase, after which 250-500 bp bands were gel purified. TCRB libraries were sequenced with 250 bp paired-end reads on an Illumina HiSeq 2500. In the authors' own workflow: Reads were cleaned with Trimmomatic, merged with FLASH, assigned V, D and J segments with MiGEC, and analyzed with VDJtools. VDJtools was used to calculate the Shannon-Wiener diversity index, which quantified repertoire diversity. The raw public reads went through TCRdb reprocessing: fastp at Q25, MiXCR clone calling, in-frame beta chains kept. Each record represents a unique CDR3 protein, reported with the most common genes and DNA among its rows. The authors' filters were not applied to this entry. A total of approximately 20,000 distinct CDR3 sequences appear in this sample, 55% to 75% of them only once. The ten largest clones add up to approximately 18% of the sample.

Sequenced input: peripheral blood. The clonotype originates from a male donor with glioblastoma. The V and J genes are TRBV10-2 and TRBJ2-3; the D gene is perhaps TRBD1 or TRBD2, as each covers 5 bases. The sequenced DNA: TGCGCCAGCAGTGAGGCTGGGGCCGGGGCAGATACGCAGTATCTT. The translation is CASSEAGAGADTQYL.